These T cell receptor beta chains were read from a single sample in a study of naive and memory T cell subsets. TCRdb re-derived calls from the 5' RACE reads in MiXCR, one entry per CDR3 protein. Of around 56,000 distinct CDR3 sequences listed, under 10% were seen once; the top ten hold nearly 10%. Every receptor here comes from a female donor in good health. CDR3s include the opening cysteine and the closing phenylalanine or tryptophan. The D gene is left open where the match is weak. For some rows the clone size is stated as once, few or many, or as a class when expanded; others skip it.

D gene	V gene	clone size	J gene	CDR3 protein	CDR3 DNA
NA	TRBV30	NA	TRBJ1-2	CAWSRRDGTPDGYTF	TGTGCCTGGAGTCGGAGAGACGGGACACCCGATGGCTACACCTTC
NA	TRBV12-3/TRBV12-4	NA	TRBJ1-1	CASSFNLGVGAARSTEAFF	TGTGCCAGCAGTTTTAATCTCGGCGTTGGGGCAGCAAGGAGCACTGAAGCTTTCTTT
NA	TRBV12-3/TRBV12-4	NA	TRBJ1-6	CASSFESWDSPLHF	TGTGCCAGCAGTTTTGAGAGTTGGGATTCACCCCTCCACTTT
NA	TRBV6-2/TRBV6-3	many	TRBJ1-2	CASSLHRGINYGYTF	TGTGCCAGCAGCCTACATCGGGGCATCAACTATGGCTACACCTTC
NA	TRBV21-1	few	TRBJ2-2	CASSKEGQVNTGELFF	TGTGCCAGCAGCAAAGAGGGGCAGGTGAACACCGGGGAGCTGTTTTTT
TRBD1	TRBV29-1	many	TRBJ2-7	CSVGTGGDEQYF	TGCAGCGTTGGCACAGGGGGCGACGAGCAGTACTTC
NA	TRBV6-2/TRBV6-3	NA	TRBJ2-7	CASSSATTGIQYF	TGTGCCAGCAGCTCTGCGACTACAGGGATTCAGTACTTC
NA	TRBV28	NA	TRBJ1-2	CASSPGYYGYTF	TGTGCCAGCTCACCAGGATACTATGGCTACACCTTC
NA	TRBV7-2	many	TRBJ2-5	CASSPLGAAQETQYF	TGTGCCAGCAGCCCCCTAGGCGCGGCACAAGAGACCCAGTACTTC
NA	TRBV6-5	few	TRBJ2-1	CASSYSSQGYNEQFF	TGTGCCAGCAGTTACTCCTCACAGGGCTACAATGAGCAGTTCTTC
NA	TRBV6-6	NA	TRBJ1-3	CASSSRDHTIYF	TGTGCCAGCAGTTCCCGAGACCACACCATATATTTT
NA	TRBV5-4	NA	TRBJ2-1	CASSPSTYNEQFF	TGTGCCAGCAGCCCCAGTACCTACAATGAGCAGTTCTTC
NA	TRBV12-3/TRBV12-4	NA	TRBJ1-1	CASSQLPGGNTEAFF	TGTGCCAGCAGTCAACTCCCCGGGGGGAACACTGAAGCTTTCTTT
NA	TRBV7-9	many	TRBJ2-2	CASSSEGELFF	TGTGCCAGCAGCTCAGAAGGGGAGCTGTTTTTT
NA	TRBV12-3/TRBV12-4	many	TRBJ1-6	CASTLSRGRSPLHF	TGTGCCAGCACCTTAAGTAGGGGACGGTCACCCCTCCACTTT
NA	TRBV4-3	few	TRBJ1-4	CASSQDPGPATNEKLFF	TGCGCCAGCAGCCAAGATCCGGGCCCTGCAACTAATGAAAAACTGTTTTTT
NA	TRBV2	NA	TRBJ2-7	CASQPEYEQYF	TGTGCCAGTCAACCGGAGTACGAGCAGTACTTC
NA	TRBV24-1	NA	TRBJ2-1	CATSDPRTGDNEQFF	TGTGCCACCAGTGACCCAAGGACCGGGGACAATGAGCAGTTCTTC
NA	TRBV20-1	few	TRBJ2-1	CSAPQAHLRRNEQFF	TGCAGTGCCCCCCAGGCTCACCTAAGGAGGAATGAGCAGTTCTTC
NA	TRBV2	NA	TRBJ2-7	CASSDVSKNEQYF	TGTGCCAGCAGTGATGTCTCTAAGAACGAGCAGTACTTC
NA	TRBV6-2/TRBV6-3	many	TRBJ1-5	CASSYEGIHQPQHF	TGTGCCAGCAGTTACGAGGGGATTCATCAGCCCCAGCATTTT
NA	TRBV2	NA	TRBJ1-2	CASSELRRGYTF	TGTGCCAGCAGTGAGTTGCGTAGGGGCTACACCTTC
NA	TRBV6-2/TRBV6-3	NA	TRBJ2-2	CASSRFTGELFF	TGTGCCAGCAGTAGGTTCACCGGGGAGCTGTTTTTT
TRBD1	TRBV6-5	many	TRBJ1-2	CASSYEGGSYGYTF	TGTGCCAGCAGTTACGAAGGGGGCTCGTATGGCTACACCTTC
NA	TRBV6-2/TRBV6-3	many	TRBJ2-5	CASPVGAGTQYF	TGTGCCAGCCCCGTGGGCGCAGGGACCCAGTACTTC
NA	TRBV12-3/TRBV12-4	many	TRBJ2-7	CASSLASGGTYEQYF	TGTGCCAGCAGTTTAGCGTCCGGGGGTACCTACGAGCAGTACTTC
NA	TRBV7-2	NA	TRBJ1-2	CASSLGDYGYTF	TGTGCCAGCAGCTTAGGAGACTATGGCTACACCTTC
NA	TRBV7-8	many	TRBJ1-1	CASSPPGAGRTEAFF	TGTGCCAGCAGCCCCCCGGGGGCAGGGAGGACTGAAGCTTTCTTT